Listed here are 5 T cell receptor beta chains from one sample, sequenced in a study of blood T cell repertoires in COVID-19. Using immunoSEQ multiplex PCR, the repertoire was profiled, and TCRdb retains in-frame clones only, with some absent. Among around 99,000 clones listed, over 75% were seen once. Sequenced sample: peripheral blood. These receptors came from a man in his forties or fifties with acute or convalescent COVID-19.

The DNA for the CDR3 is TGTGCTAGTGGTTCCACGGATCAGCCCCAGCATTTT. This sequence encodes CASGSTDQPQHF. The chain carries TRBV12-5 and TRBJ1-5; D is unresolved. Between the trimmed V and J ends, which lost 4 bases and 5 bases, there was a span of 6 bases. The CDR3 is 12 amino acids. Per germline, CDR1 LGHNT and CDR2 FRNRAP.

The chain combines TRBV4-1 with TRBJ1-1; D is uncertain. The V and J ends lost 1 base and 1 base respectively, with 10 bases between them. Per germline, CDR1 MGHRA and CDR2 YSYEKL. The CDR3 runs to 15 residues. The CDR3 DNA reads as TGCGCCAGCAGCCAAGCTGCCTCAGGGAACACTGAAGCTTTCTTT. Amino acids: CASSQAASGNTEAFF.

This sequence joins TRBV5-1 and TRBJ2-5; 9 bases map to TRBD1. The CDR3 is 14 amino acids. The V segment lost 4 bases and the J segment 2 bases; nucleotides outside the gene matches: 3. Per the germline V gene, CDR1 is SGHRS and CDR2 is YFSETQ. CDR3 DNA sequence: TGCGCCAGCAGCCCGGGGACAGGGCAAGAGACCCAGTACTTC. Protein: CASSPGTGQETQYF.

This sequence joins TRBV30 and TRBJ2-7; tentative D call: TRBD2 (5 bases). Germline loops: CDR1 GTSNPN, CDR2 SVGIG (reference sequence). Trimming removed 0 bases from V and 7 bases from J, with 13 bases in between. This CDR3 is 13 amino acids long. CDR3 region: CAWSVYRGWEQYF. The CDR3 DNA is TGTGCCTGGAGTGTATATCGGGGTTGGGAGCAGTACTTC.

This clone was counted only a few times. This chain joins TRBV4-1 and TRBJ2-7; 14 positions agree with TRBD2. The CDR3 loop spans 16 amino acids. The ends lost 0 bases at V and 7 bases at J; junction bases unmatched: 5. The germline CDR1 and CDR2 sequences are MGHRA and YSYEKL. For the CDR3, the DNA is TGCGCCAGCAGCCAAGAGGGACTAGCGGGAGTCCAAGAGCAGTACTTC. Encoded protein: CASSQEGLAGVQEQYF.